This T cell receptor (beta chain) was recovered during a study of cytomegalovirus exposure and HLA in healthy donors. Study in general: Counted in an early data release were roughly 81 million unique TCRs from HLA-typed donors. Study-wide results and caveats: Most subjects had HLA-A and HLA-B alleles reportedly predicted accurately by TCR beta sequences.

The PCR was carried out with 60 Vbeta primers and 13 Jbeta primers. Authors' methods: Later, about 80 million unique TCR beta chains were counted in an analysis, and approximately 10 million of them were shared. Assay used: immunoSEQ multiplex PCR; TCRdb lists only in-frame clones, some missing. V and J calls and clone size follow that table, whereas D and trimming were derived from the DNA. The sample has about 59,000 clones, roughly 75% seen once; the top ten hold 6.8%. A word on this clone: What it binds is not known.

CDR1 is SGHDN and CDR2 is FVKESK in the germline V gene. The CDR3 has 15 residues. The V gene end was trimmed by 5 bases and the J gene end by 6 bases; junction bases not matched to a gene: 11. This receptor was obtained from a man aged 30 to 39 in good health and CMV-seropositive. Sample: PBMCs. This chain connects TRBV14 to TRBJ2-3; 7 nucleotides align to TRBD1. CDR3 DNA: TGTGCCAGCAGCACCCGGACAGGCCCCGGGGATACGCAGTATTTT. It specifies CASSTRTGPGDTQYF.